These 22 T cell receptor beta chains were all obtained from the same sample, sequenced in a study of vaccination and CD4 T cells after COVID-19. These receptors have no known antigen. Documented treatment: approximately 11-day PBMC culture with coronavirus spike peptide pools or control peptides (ViraFEST assay). With the Oncomine TCR Beta short-read assay, DNA from cultured CD4+ T cells was sequenced. TCRdb itself ran the PCR reads through MiXCR, one entry per CDR3 protein. The table has some 3,900 distinct CDR3 sequences, around a fifth seen once. The specimen was CD4+ T cells from blood, cultured in vitro. These receptors were collected from a human donor who had recovered from COVID-19.

The gene calls are TRBV20-1 and TRBJ2-1; TRBD1 is a possible D gene (5 bases). From germline, CDR1 is DFQATT and CDR2 SNEGSKA (reference sequence). Trimming cost V 5 bases and J 4 bases, with 15 bases left between them. The CDR3 sequence is 14 residues long. The CDR3 DNA reads as TGCAGTGCTCCGTTAAACAGGCCGTACAATGAGCAGTTCTTC. This codes for CSAPLNRPYNEQFF.

This clonotype was detected only a few times. The V and J genes are TRBV7-9 and TRBJ2-2; maybe TRBD1 (6 bases). The germline CDR1 and CDR2 sequences are SEHNR and FQNEAQ (reference sequence). CDR3 length: 15 amino acids. The V end lost 1 base, the J end lost 3 bases, and 9 bases lay between the germline ends. The CDR3 DNA reads TGTGCCAGCAGCTTAGGGCAGGGGCACACCGGGGAGCTGTTTTTT. Its translation: CASSLGQGHTGELFF.

This clonotype is medium-sized by share. The chain links TRBV6-1 to TRBJ1-1; 9 bases fit TRBD1. Germline CDR1 reads MNHNS; CDR2 reads SASEGT. Trimming cost V 4 bases and J 3 bases; bases outside gene matches: 6. The CDR3 length is 15 residues. This chain's CDR3 is CASSGQWTGDTEAFF. CDR3 bases: TGTGCCAGCAGTGGACAATGGACAGGGGACACTGAAGCTTTCTTT.

The chain is built from TRBV7-8 and TRBJ2-3; TRBD1 matches 7 bases. Germline trimming cut 1 base from V and 2 bases from J; bases unmatched to any gene: 6. There are 16 residues in the CDR3. CDR1 is SGHVS, CDR2 FQNEAQ, per germline. CDR3 in DNA: TGTGCCAGCAGCTTAGTTTGGGACAGCCCCACAGATACGCAGTATTTT. Amino acids: CASSLVWDSPTDTQYF.

The chain carries TRBV5-1 and TRBJ2-5; D unclear. Trimming left V 4 bases short and J 1 base short, with 5 bases between. Germline V gene sequence: CDR1 SGHRS, CDR2 YFSETQ. The CDR3 has 12 residues. The CDR3, as DNA: TGCGCCAGCAGCATAGGCCAAGAGACCCAGTACTTC. Encoded protein: CASSIGQETQYF.

This rearrangement joins TRBV5-4 to TRBJ2-1; D remains ambiguous. Germline CDR1 reads SGHNT; CDR2 reads YYREEE (reference sequence). V was cut by 0 bases and J by 9 bases, with 13 bases left in between. The CDR3 is 14 residues long. For the CDR3, the DNA is TGTGCCAGCAGCTTGGAATGGGATCGCGTTGAGCAGTTCTTC. This sequence encodes CASSLEWDRVEQFF.

This clonotype was seen a few times. The gene calls are TRBV6-1 and TRBJ1-3; D call uncertain. The CDR3 is 16 residues long. The ends were cut back, 1 base at V and 0 bases at J, with 10 bases in the middle. Per the germline V gene, CDR1 is MNHNS and CDR2 is SASEGT. As DNA, the CDR3 is TGTGCCAGCAGTGAAGGGAGCGTAACCTCTGGAAACACCATATATTTT. Translated, it gives CASSEGSVTSGNTIYF.

This chain uses TRBV6-1 with TRBJ2-1; tentative D call: TRBD1 (5 bases). Germline CDR1 reads MNHNS; CDR2 reads SASEGT. The CDR3 is 11 residues long. V was shortened by 8 bases and J by 7 bases, with 9 bases between the two germline ends. CDR3 residues: CASPDRNEQFF. The CDR3 nucleotides are TGTGCCAGCCCTGACAGAAATGAGCAGTTCTTC.

This clonotype was seen a few times. This chain uses TRBV7-3 with TRBJ2-1; either TRBD1 or TRBD2 may supply D (5 bases each). V lost 0 bases, J lost 7 bases, and 19 bases lay in between. CDR3 size: 17 residues. Germline V gene lookup returns CDR1 SGHTA and CDR2 FQGTGA. CDR3 sequence reads: CASSLTTTSGTPNEQFF. In DNA, the CDR3 is TGTGCCAGCAGCTTAACCACCACTTCCGGGACGCCGAATGAGCAGTTCTTC. The full variable domain, with the rest looked up from reference TRBV7-3 and TRBJ2-1, is GAGVSQTPSNKVTEKGKYVELRCDPISGHTALYWYRQSLGQGPEFLIYFQGTGAADDSGLPNDRFFAVRPEGSVSTLKIQRTERGDSAVYLCASSLTTTSGTPNEQFFGPGTRLTVL.

The chain employs TRBV18 and TRBJ1-2; 10 positions match TRBD1. The CDR3 sequence is 15 residues long. Germline V CDR1 and CDR2: KGHSH, LQKENI. The ends lost 5 bases at V and 1 base at J; junction bases unmatched: 4. CDR3 sequence: CASSSGQGNNYGYTF. The CDR3 DNA reads as TGTGCCAGCTCATCGGGACAGGGGAATAACTATGGCTACACCTTC.

This clonotype qualifies as large. The rearrangement joins TRBV20-1 to TRBJ1-3; a possible D gene is TRBD1 (5 bases). Germline values: CDR1 DFQATT, CDR2 SNEGSKA (reference sequence). This CDR3 contains 13 residues. Trimming cost V 1 base and J 8 bases, with 12 bases left between them. DNA for the CDR3: TGCAGTGCTAGAGGGCGCAGGGCGTACACCATATATTTT. Translation: CSARGRRAYTIYF.

V usage is TRBV6-1 and J usage is TRBJ1-2, with 12 bases aligning to TRBD1. V was clipped by 5 bases and J by 7 bases; unmatched bases: 17. CDR3 length: 18 amino acids. Germline CDR1 and CDR2: MNHNS and SASEGT. The CDR3 loop reads CASSRLNSGTGGAGGYTF. CDR3 coding DNA: TGTGCCAGCAGTCGACTCAACTCCGGGACAGGGGGCGCCGGTGGCTACACCTTC.

The rearrangement joins TRBV4-1 to TRBJ2-7; 9 nucleotides line up with TRBD1. Per germline, CDR1 MGHRA and CDR2 YSYEKL. J gave up 9 bases and V 8 bases, and 17 bases lay outside the gene matches. The CDR3 consists of 15 residues. CDR3 in DNA: TGCGCCAGCCAAAAAGGACAGGGGTCTAATTGGAGGCAGTACTTC. It specifies CASQKGQGSNWRQYF.

On this clonotype: This may stem from a read error, because a much larger clone lies one nucleotide away. The genes are TRBV6-1 and TRBJ1-6; possibly TRBD1 for D (6 bases). This CDR3 contains 12 residues. Trimming removed 10 bases from V and 14 bases from J, with 18 bases in between. The V gene's germline CDR1 is MNHNS and CDR2 SASEGT. For the CDR3, the DNA is TGTGCCACCAGCCCCTCCAGGGGAGCCCTCCACTTT. Amino acid sequence: CATSPSRGALHF.

The chain has TRBV7-8 and TRBJ2-5, with 9 bases that match TRBD1. The V gene end was trimmed by 5 bases and the J gene end by 2 bases; junction bases not matched to a gene: 6. The CDR3 is made up of 15 amino acids. The germline V gene encodes CDR1 SGHVS and CDR2 FQNEAQ. This CDR3 is CASSPQGAGQETQYF. For the CDR3, the DNA is TGTGCCAGCAGCCCACAGGGGGCAGGGCAAGAGACCCAGTACTTC.

This clonotype qualifies as medium-sized. The rearrangement uses TRBV20-1 and TRBJ1-5; tentative D call: TRBD1 (5 bases). CDR1 and CDR2 (germline): DFQATT, SNEGSKA (reference sequence). The CDR3 has 13 residues. Trimming shortened V by 3 bases and J by 3 bases, and 9 bases separated the two germline ends. CDR3 DNA: TGCAGTGCTAGTCAGGGCCCCAATCAGCCCCAGCATTTT. It encodes CSASQGPNQPQHF.

The chain recombines TRBV2 with TRBJ2-3; 11 bases are shared with TRBD2. V lost 6 bases and J lost 11; bases outside the gene matches: 13. The CDR3 runs 15 residues. Germline V gene sequence: CDR1 SNHLY, CDR2 FYNNEI. As DNA, the CDR3 is TGTGCCAGCAGCTTTGGGACTAGCGGCGGGAAGGGGCAGTATTTT. Translating it yields CASSFGTSGGKGQYF.

The table lists this clonotype with a few counts. This rearrangement joins TRBV5-1 to TRBJ1-1; D unresolved. V was cut by 4 bases and J by 0 bases, with 13 bases left in between. This CDR3 spans 15 amino acids. Germline V gene lookup returns CDR1 SGHRS and CDR2 YFSETQ. The CDR3 here is CASSPGLYLNTEAFF. CDR3 DNA: TGCGCCAGCAGCCCAGGACTCTATTTGAACACTGAAGCTTTCTTT. Supplemented by reference TRBV5-1 and TRBJ1-1, the full variable domain reads KAGVTQTPRYLIKTRGQQVTLSCSPISGHRSVSWYQQTPGQGLQFLFEYFSETQRNKGNFPGRFSGRQFSNSRSEMNVSTLELGDSALYLCASSPGLYLNTEAFFGQGTRLTVV.

The chain couples TRBV7-6 to TRBJ1-1; D is possibly TRBD1 (5 bases). This CDR3 region has 12 residues. With 5 bases removed from V and 9 bases from J, the gap between germline ends came to 13 bases. Germline V lookup: CDR1 SGHVS, CDR2 FNYEAQ. Here the CDR3 reads CASSAGGGKAFF. The CDR3, as DNA: TGTGCCAGCAGCGCCGGGGGGGGGAAAGCTTTCTTT.

The chain uses TRBV7-9 and TRBJ2-7; the D call may be TRBD1 or TRBD2 (7 bases each). V lost 6 bases, J lost 7 bases, and 22 bases lay in between. CDR1 SEHNR and CDR2 FQNEAQ come from the germline V gene (reference sequence). This CDR3 spans 15 amino acids. CDR3 coding DNA: TGTGCCAGCAGACCGGACAGGCCCCCCGGGGGGGAGCAGTACTTC. Its translation is CASRPDRPPGGEQYF. The entire variable domain, with the rest obtained from reference TRBV7-9 and TRBJ2-7, is as follows: DTGVSQNPRHKITKRGQNVTFRCDPISEHNRLYWYRQTLGQGPEFLTYFQNEAQLEKSRLLSDRFSAERPKGSFSTLEIQRTEQGDSAMYLCASRPDRPPGGEQYFGPGTRLTVT.

This clonotype is categorized as medium-sized. The rearrangement links TRBV2 to TRBJ2-7; 9 bases fit TRBD1. The CDR3 totals 16 residues. V trimming: 4 bases; J trimming: 1 base; junction bases outside the gene matches: 8. Germline CDR1 reads SNHLY; CDR2 reads FYNNEI. The CDR3 DNA sequence: TGTGCCAGCAGTGTCTTCGAGACAGGGGGGTCCTACGAGCAGTACTTC. Translated, it gives CASSVFETGGSYEQYF.

This chain uses TRBV30 with TRBJ2-5; D is undetermined. Germline V lookup: CDR1 GTSNPN, CDR2 SVGIG (reference sequence). V shed 3 bases and J shed 4 bases, with 21 bases lying between them. The CDR3 extends over 16 amino acids. The CDR3 loop is CAWSALVGGNRETQYF. CDR3 DNA sequence: TGTGCCTGGAGCGCGCTGGTGGGCGGCAACCGAGAGACCCAGTACTTC.